The 2 T cell receptor beta chains given below trace back to one sample, sequenced in a study of spatial heterogeneity in lung cancer. TCRdb re-derived calls from the 5' RACE reads in MiXCR, one entry per CDR3 protein. This table has about 15,000 distinct CDR3 sequences, 6.3% appearing once. The sample's time point: blood at routine non-recurrence follow-up after resection. The starting material was PBMCs, obtained at follow-up. The receptors were gathered from a male donor with early-stage non-small cell lung cancer.

V gene TRBV5-1 combines with J gene TRBJ2-1; 11 bases fit TRBD2. The trim removed 2 bases at V and 7 bases at J, leaving 5 bases unmatched. Germline values: CDR1 SGHRS, CDR2 YFSETQ. The CDR3 runs 15 residues. CDR3 nucleotide sequence: TGCGCCAGCAGCTTCCCGACTAGCGGGGCTAATGAGCAGTTCTTC. The encoded protein is CASSFPTSGANEQFF.

Many counts were recorded for this clonotype. The chain joins TRBV6-5 to TRBJ1-2; maybe TRBD1 (5 bases). Deletions cut 6 bases from V and 10 bases from J, with 21 bases between. The CDR3 runs 14 residues. The germline V gene has CDR1 MNHEY and CDR2 SVGAGI. The DNA for the CDR3 is TGTGCCAGCAGCAGCGGGACCCCAGTCCCCCTCTACACCTTC. The encoded protein is CASSSGTPVPLYTF.